This T cell receptor (beta chain) came from a study of T cell responses to AZD1222 COVID-19 vaccine. Study-wide context: Second doses at about 4 or about 12 weeks were pooled.

A word on this clone: Its antigen is undetermined.

Method: immunoSEQ multiplex PCR; TCRdb's copy keeps in-frame clones and lacks some. The data hold about 120,000 clones, with about 86% observed a single time. Germline CDR1 and CDR2: LGHDT and YNNKEL (reference sequence). Trimming took 9 bases from V and 8 from J, leaving 13 bases between them. The CDR3 covers 11 residues. General study results and limits: White British people made up most donors, females outnumbered males, and clonal diversity was possibly underestimated. Nearly half of spike-specific TCRs reportedly target unmutated variant regions. Researchers took repertoire samples only after the peak T cell response had come.

The sequence was collected from an adult in good health. Here the sequenced sample was peripheral blood, taken on day 0 of AZD1222 vaccination. This chain connects TRBV3-1 (or the pseudogene TRBV3-2) to TRBJ1-1, with D perhaps matching TRBD1 (6 bases). CDR3 DNA sequence: TGTGCCAGTCACTCAGGGGCCGAAGCTTTCTTT. This translates into CASHSGAEAFF.